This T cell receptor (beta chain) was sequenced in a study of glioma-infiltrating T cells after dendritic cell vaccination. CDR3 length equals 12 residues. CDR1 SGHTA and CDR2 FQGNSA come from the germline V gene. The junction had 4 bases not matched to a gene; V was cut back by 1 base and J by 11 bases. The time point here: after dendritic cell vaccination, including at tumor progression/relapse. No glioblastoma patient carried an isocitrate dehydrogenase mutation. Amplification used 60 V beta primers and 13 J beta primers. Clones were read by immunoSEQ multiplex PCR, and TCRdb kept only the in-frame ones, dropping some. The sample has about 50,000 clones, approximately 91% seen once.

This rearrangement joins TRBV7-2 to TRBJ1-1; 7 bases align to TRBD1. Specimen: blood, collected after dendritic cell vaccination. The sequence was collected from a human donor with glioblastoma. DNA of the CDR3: TGTGCCAGCAGCTTAGAGACAGGGCGGGCTTTCTTT. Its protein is CASSLETGRAFF.